This record concerns one T cell receptor beta chain sequence. The junction departs from the called germline gene at one end, perhaps through a read error. CDR3 size: 16 residues. Germline CDR1 and CDR2: SGHAT and FQNNGV. This sample stems from a study of tumor and adjacent non-tumor tissue in lung cancer. The wider study: There were around 11 adenocarcinoma, 2 squamous cell carcinoma and 1 small cell lung cancer cases.

No cell sorting was done before RNA was extracted from the tissue. This non-tumor lung sample came from over 3 cm beyond the tumor edge. The library came from three nested PCR rounds adapted from ARM-PCR protocols. One entry per CDR3 protein results from TCRdb running MiXCR on the multiplex PCR reads. This sample has fewer than 100,000 distinct CDR3 sequences, with approximately 78% found just once. The source of this sequence is a man aged 55-75 years with non-small cell lung cancer. Source material: distant non-tumor lung tissue. The chain joins TRBV11-2 to TRBJ2-7; weak D call: TRBD2 (6 bases). CDR3 nucleotide sequence: TGTGCCAGCAGCCCAAACTATAGCGGACGCCCCTATGAGCAGTACTTC. This gives the protein CASSPNYSGRPYEQYF.